This is a list of T cell receptor beta chains from one sample in a study of blood T cell repertoires in COVID-19. Repertoires were generated with immunoSEQ multiplex PCR, while TCRdb's copy carries only in-frame clones and drops some. This table holds 55,000 to 80,000 clones, 85% to 90% found once. The sequenced sample consisted of peripheral blood. All receptors come from a man between 70 and 80 years old with acute or convalescent COVID-19. Both conserved end residues are part of each CDR3. Each record gives: CDR3 length, V gene, J gene, D gene, clone size, CDR3 DNA, CDR3 protein. A D gene is named only where the DNA matches it firmly. Clone size appears in some rows only: once, few, many, or a class for an expanded clone.

16	TRBV3-1/TRBV3-2	TRBJ2-3	TRBD2	.	TGTGCCAGCAGCCATTGGACTAGCGCAACCACAGATACGCAGTATTTT	CASSHWTSATTDTQYF
17	TRBV5-4	TRBJ2-1	TRBD2	.	TGTGCCAGCAGCGCATCGGGCGGGAGGGCCGGCTACAATGAGCAGTTCTTC	CASSASGGRAGYNEQFF
11	TRBV20-1	TRBJ2-7	.	.	TGCAGTGCCACCGGGGGTGGCGAGCAGTACTTC	CSATGGGEQYF
19	TRBV7-2	TRBJ2-1	TRBD1	once	TGTGCCAGCAGCTTAAGGCCCGGGACAGGGAAGGGCTGGGGCAATGAGCAGTTCTTC	CASSLRPGTGKGWGNEQFF
14	TRBV7-9	TRBJ2-7	.	few	TGTGCCAGCAGCCCTGCCGGCCGAGCGACCGAGCAGTACTTC	CASSPAGRATEQYF
14	TRBV28	TRBJ1-5	.	.	TGTGCCAGCATCGGGGGGCTTTCCAATCAGCCCCAGCATTTT	CASIGGLSNQPQHF
17	TRBV27	TRBJ1-6	.	.	TGTGCCAGCAGTAAGTGGGACATAGGCTCCTATAATTCACCCCTCCACTTT	CASSKWDIGSYNSPLHF
14	TRBV5-1	TRBJ2-7	TRBD1	.	TGCGCCAGTACCATCGGGACAGGGGTAAGCGAGCAGTACTTC	CASTIGTGVSEQYF
13	TRBV9	TRBJ1-2	.	.	TGTGCCAGCAGCCGCCAGGCAGACGAGGGCTACACCTTC	CASSRQADEGYTF
14	TRBV6-5	TRBJ2-3	TRBD2	.	TGTGCCAGCTCCACTAGCGGGGACACAGATACGCAGTATTTT	CASSTSGDTDTQYF
14	TRBV7-3	TRBJ2-2	.	.	TGTGCCAGCAGCACGGGACAGAACACCGGGGAGCTGTTTTTT	CASSTGQNTGELFF
12	TRBV6-6	TRBJ2-5	.	.	TGTGCCAGCAGTTACGGCAGAGAGACCCAGTACTTC	CASSYGRETQYF
17	TRBV7-6	TRBJ2-1	TRBD2	.	TGTGCCAGCAGCTTAGGGACTAGCCTCAGCTCCTACAATGAGCAGTTCTTC	CASSLGTSLSSYNEQFF
13	TRBV2	TRBJ2-1	.	.	TGTGCCAGCCTGTCGGCGGGAACCCATGAGCAGTTCTTC	CASLSAGTHEQFF
16	TRBV10-3	TRBJ1-5	.	.	TGTGCCATCAGTGAGTCTGAGACAGTAACAAATCAGCCCCAGCATTTT	CAISESETVTNQPQHF
14	TRBV27	TRBJ2-4	.	.	TGTGCCAGCACCCCCGGACTAGCCAAAAACATTCAGTACTTC	CASTPGLAKNIQYF
13	TRBV7-7	TRBJ1-1	.	.	TGTGCCAGCAGCCAACAGGGAGGGACTGAAGCTTTCTTT	CASSQQGGTEAFF
17	TRBV9	TRBJ2-5	TRBD2	.	TGTGCCAGCAGCGTAAAGGTTAGCGGGAGCGGGCAAGAGACCCAGTACTTC	CASSVKVSGSGQETQYF
14	TRBV6-5	TRBJ1-4	TRBD1	.	TGTGCCAGCGGCAAGGGACAGGGGCCTGAAAAACTGTTTTTT	CASGKGQGPEKLFF
14	TRBV5-1	TRBJ1-3	.	.	TGCGCCAGCAGGGACAGCGTCTCTGGAAACACCATATATTTT	CASRDSVSGNTIYF
16	TRBV13	TRBJ2-5	.	.	TGTGCCAGCAGCTCGCCTAGCGTGGGAGCGTGGGAGACCCAGTACTTC	CASSSPSVGAWETQYF
13	TRBV3-1/TRBV3-2	TRBJ2-4	TRBD2	.	TGTGCCAGCAGCCGGACTAGTGAAAACATTCAGTACTTC	CASSRTSENIQYF
17	TRBV10-1	TRBJ2-3	TRBD2	few	TGCGCCAGCAGTGGGTACGGACTAGCGGGAAGTACAGATACGCAGTATTTT	CASSGYGLAGSTDTQYF
20	TRBV30	TRBJ2-5	TRBD2	.	TGTGCCTGGTCGGGAGGAGAGAGACCCAGGTCGATGACCCCCCGCCAGACCCAGTACTTC	CAWSGGERPRSMTPRQTQYF
15	TRBV18	TRBJ2-1	TRBD1	.	TGTGCCAGTAGGGGACAGTCGAGCTCCTACAATGAGCAGTTCTTC	CASRGQSSSYNEQFF
15	TRBV30	TRBJ2-1	TRBD2	.	TGTGCCTGGAGTGTCCGGGGGGGGCTACACAATGAGCAGTTCTTC	CAWSVRGGLHNEQFF